Listed here is a single TCR beta chain. As yet, its antigen is unknown. This entry comes from a study of cytomegalovirus exposure and HLA in healthy donors. With 60 Vbeta and 13 Jbeta primers, the PCR was carried out. Profiled with immunoSEQ multiplex PCR; TCRdb holds only in-frame clones, not every one. The sample lists over 100,000 clones, roughly 77% occurring once. Study-level points and caveats: CMV antigen specificity was confirmed in vitro for a few CMV-associated chains. Later work showed greater clonal expansion in HLA-associated TCR beta chains than in equally common others. Later on, an analysis tied 15,000 to 20,000 TCR beta sequences to HLA alleles at 0.05 false discovery rate.

Germline loops: CDR1 SGHDN, CDR2 FVKESK. V shed 4 bases, J shed 1 base, and the junction held 20 bases outside the gene matches. The CDR3 contains 21 residues. The receptor comes from a man aged 25 to 40 in good health and CMV-seronegative. Sequencing was carried out using PBMCs. This chain joins TRBV14 and TRBJ2-5, with 11 bases matching TRBD2. CDR3 region: CASSPGTSWKLAGVAQETQYF. The CDR3 nucleotides are TGTGCCAGCAGCCCCGGGACAAGTTGGAAACTAGCGGGAGTTGCCCAAGAGACCCAGTACTTC.